These 8 T cell receptor beta chains were all obtained from the same sample, sequenced in a study of T-cell reconstitution after alpha-beta-depleted transplantation in children. A TCRbeta library incorporating unique molecular identifiers was prepared. Each CDR3 protein is one row after TCRdb ran MiXCR on the PCR reads. The sample has about 210,000 distinct CDR3 sequences; about 15% are singletons. Sequenced material: PBMCs, mostly from graft donor cells, taken 360 days after TCRalphabeta/CD19-depleted stem cell transplant. The origin of the receptors is a male patient between 2 and 10 years old who had a stem cell transplant for acute lymphoblastic leukemia, so the T cells may come from the graft donor.

The J gene is TRBJ1-2, the V gene TRBV18; D is unclear. V lost 0 bases and J 2 bases, leaving 10 bases between the germline ends. CDR1 KGHSH and CDR2 LQKENI come from the germline V gene. The CDR3 is 15 residues long. The CDR3, as DNA: TGTGCCAGCTCACCACCGCCGCCAGAAAACTATGGCTACACCTTC. As protein: CASSPPPPENYGYTF.

V gene TRBV20-1 combines with J gene TRBJ2-2; no definite D call. Trimming cost V 6 bases and J 13 bases, with 18 bases left between them. The V gene's germline CDR1 is DFQATT and CDR2 SNEGSKA (reference sequence). The CDR3 loop spans 12 amino acids. The CDR3 DNA reads as TGCAGTGCCACCCGTTTGGAGTTGGGGCTGTTTTTT. Its translation: CSATRLELGLFF.

The chain links TRBV6-2 or TRBV6-3 to TRBJ2-2; 9 nucleotides match TRBD2. J gave up 4 bases and V 0 bases, and 3 bases lay outside the gene matches. Germline values: CDR1 MNHEY, CDR2 SVGEGT. The CDR3 extends over 16 amino acids. The CDR3 nucleotides are TGTGCCAGCAGTTACTCGACTAGCGGACTCACCGGGGAGCTGTTTTTT. It yields the protein CASSYSTSGLTGELFF.

The V and J genes are TRBV11-2 and TRBJ2-7; D may be TRBD2 (6 bases). The CDR3 is 15 amino acids. Trimming pared 5 bases from V and 0 bases from J, leaving 14 bases between. Germline lookup yields CDR1 SGHAT and CDR2 FQNNGV. The DNA for the CDR3 is TGTGCCAGCAGCGCCTCCGGGGGTTCCTCCTACGAGCAGTACTTC. Its translation: CASSASGGSSYEQYF.

This clonotype was observed a few times. This chain links TRBV15 with TRBJ2-3; 8 bases are a match to TRBD2. Germline V gene lookup returns CDR1 LNHNV and CDR2 YYDKDF (reference sequence). The length of the CDR3 is 18 residues. The ends lost 2 bases at V and 3 bases at J; junction bases unmatched: 13. The CDR3 is CATSRTPPGLGATDTQYF. CDR3 sequence (DNA): TGTGCCACCAGCAGAACCCCCCCGGGACTAGGAGCAACAGATACGCAGTATTTT.

The rearrangement uses TRBV24-1 and TRBJ1-4; TRBD1 matches at 10 bases. The CDR3 runs to 17 residues. After removal of 2 bases from V and 8 bases from J, the junction contained 10 bases not matched to a gene. The germline V gene encodes CDR1 KGHDR and CDR2 SFDVKD. CDR3 protein: CATSDSQGQGGDEKLFF. The CDR3 DNA follows: TGTGCCACCAGTGATTCGCAAGGACAGGGGGGGGACGAAAAACTGTTTTTT.

This clonotype was recorded a few times. V usage is TRBV6-2 or TRBV6-3 and J usage is TRBJ2-4; perhaps TRBD2 as D (6 bases). Germline V gene data show CDR1 as MNHEY and CDR2 as SVGEGT. The ends were cut back, 0 bases at V and 7 bases at J, with 16 bases in the middle. This CDR3 is built from 16 residues. The CDR3 bases are TGTGCCAGCAGTTACTCGACAGTCATAGGAGGGAACATTCAGTACTTC. Translated, it gives CASSYSTVIGGNIQYF.

This clonotype was observed a handful of times. The chain joins TRBV20-1 to TRBJ1-2; TRBD1 matches 10 bases. Trimming at V came to 3 bases and at J to 3 bases, leaving 4 bases not matched to a gene. Germline V gives CDR1 DFQATT, CDR2 SNEGSKA (reference sequence). The CDR3 extends over 14 amino acids. CDR3: CSARKDRGDYGYTF. CDR3 coding DNA: TGCAGTGCTAGGAAGGACAGGGGGGACTATGGCTACACCTTC.